This T cell receptor (beta chain) was sequenced in a study of T cell responses to AZD1222 COVID-19 vaccine. Overall study results and limits: The repertoires were collected only after the peak T cell response. Spike-wide vaccine-associated CD4 TCRs dominated at 160-218 and 743-854. Possibly, clonal diversity was underestimated; donors were largely white British and included more females. An increase in Spike-specific TCR breadth and depth was observed after two AZD1222 doses.

The repertoire was sequenced with immunoSEQ multiplex PCR; TCRdb's copy has only in-frame clones and lacks some. Of approximately 92,000 clones in the sample, about nine tenths were seen once. V shed 0 bases and J 2 bases; nucleotides not matched to a gene: 5. Germline V gives CDR1 ENHRY, CDR2 SYGVKD. This CDR3 comprises 17 residues. This clone was observed a few times. Its antigen remains unknown. This clonotype originated in an adult in good health. The sequencing used peripheral blood, collected on day 0 of AZD1222 vaccination. This chain joins TRBV10-3 and TRBJ2-7; 12 positions agree with TRBD2. CDR3 coding DNA: TGTGCCATCAGTGAGTCCCTGACTAGCGGGGGAACCTACGAGCAGTACTTC. It codes for CAISESLTSGGTYEQYF.